One and the same sample provided the 32 T cell receptor beta chains below, sequenced in a study of T cell responses to AZD1222 COVID-19 vaccine. Data came from immunoSEQ multiplex PCR; TCRdb stores just in-frame clones and leaves some out. The table shows 120,000 to 150,000 clones, with about 91% occurring only once. This sample comprised peripheral blood, obtained on day 0 of AZD1222 vaccination. All receptors come from an adult in good health.

This rearrangement joins TRBV19 to TRBJ1-1, with 7 bases lining up with TRBD1. J lost 0 bases, V lost 3 bases, and 7 bases had no gene match. The CDR3 consists of 16 residues. The germline gives CDR1 LNHDA, CDR2 SQIVND (reference sequence). CDR3 loop: CASSMPRQGLNTEAFF. Written as DNA, the CDR3 is TGTGCCAGTAGTATGCCCCGACAGGGTCTGAACACTGAAGCTTTCTTT.

Here the CDR3 DNA reads TGTGCCAGCAGTCCTACCCTCGGGACAGGGGGCTACGAGCAGTACTTC. As protein: CASSPTLGTGGYEQYF. This chain joins TRBV7-2 and TRBJ2-7; 11 positions agree with TRBD1. V lost 6 bases to trimming and J lost 3 bases; unmatched junction nucleotides: 10. Germline V gene sequence: CDR1 SGHTA, CDR2 FQGNSA. This CDR3 region has 16 residues.

V is TRBV5-1 and J is TRBJ2-7; D not resolved. CDR1 and CDR2 from the germline V gene are SGHRS and YFSETQ. This CDR3 has 10 residues. Trimming cost V 6 bases and J 2 bases, with 3 bases left between them. The CDR3 sequence: CASKAYEQYF. The CDR3 bases are TGCGCCAGCAAAGCCTACGAGCAGTACTTC.

The rearrangement joins TRBV6-5 to TRBJ1-2; D gene uncertain. CDR1 and CDR2 (germline): MNHEY, SVGAGI. The CDR3 sequence is 13 residues long. V dropped 2 bases and J dropped 8 bases, with 12 bases sitting between them. CDR3 DNA sequence: TGTGCCAGCAGTTACAGGCAGGAAGGCGGCTACACCTTC. Its translation: CASSYRQEGGYTF.

The genes are TRBV5-6 and TRBJ1-6; unclear D gene. The CDR3 length is 13 residues. The germline V gene has CDR1 SGHDT and CDR2 YYEEEE. Trimming removed 3 bases at V and 4 bases at J, with 5 bases between. DNA for the CDR3: TGTGCCAGCAGCTCGGGGTATAATTCACCCCTCCACTTT. This translates into CASSSGYNSPLHF.

This rearrangement joins TRBV2 to TRBJ2-2; possibly TRBD2 for D (5 bases). Germline assignment: CDR1 SNHLY and CDR2 FYNNEI. The CDR3 is 14 amino acids. V gave up 8 bases and J gave up 3 bases, with 13 bases separating them. The CDR3 spells CASLLDYHTGELFF. Written as DNA, the CDR3 is TGTGCCAGCCTTCTCGACTATCACACCGGGGAGCTGTTTTTT.

The rearrangement joins TRBV7-9 to TRBJ2-5; 7 bases match TRBD2. Germline values: CDR1 SEHNR, CDR2 FQNEAQ (reference sequence). CDR3 size: 14 residues. V lost 3 bases, J lost 4 bases, and 5 bases stayed unmatched. The CDR3 protein is CASSFPSGGETQYF. The CDR3 nucleotides read TGTGCCAGCAGCTTCCCATCGGGGGGAGAGACCCAGTACTTC.

The V gene is TRBV4-3, the J gene TRBJ1-1; no reliable D call. V was pared by 4 bases and J by 10 bases, with 25 bases between. Germline loops: CDR1 LGHNA, CDR2 YSLEER. The length of the CDR3 is 16 residues. This chain's CDR3 is CASSLKPIMGELRAFF. CDR3 nucleotide sequence: TGCGCCAGCAGCCTAAAGCCGATTATGGGCGAGCTTCGAGCTTTCTTT.

The chain carries TRBV9 and TRBJ1-3; 9 nucleotides agree with TRBD1. The CDR3 is 16 amino acids. Germline V gene sequence: CDR1 SGDLS, CDR2 YYNGEE. V lost 3 bases, J lost 0 bases, and 4 bases stayed unmatched. CDR3: CASSAQQGASGNTIYF. Written as DNA, the CDR3 is TGTGCCAGCAGCGCCCAACAGGGGGCCTCTGGAAACACCATATATTTT.

This chain joins TRBV7-3 and TRBJ2-6; 9 bases line up with TRBD1. This CDR3 is built from 16 residues. With 5 bases clipped from V and 4 bases from J, the junction kept 6 bases outside the gene matches. Germline CDR1 is SGHTA and CDR2 is FQGTGA. CDR3 coding DNA: TGTGCCAGCAGCCGGAACAGGGGGCTCGGGGCCAACGTCCTGACTTTC. Translating gives CASSRNRGLGANVLTF. Drawing the rest from reference TRBV7-3 and TRBJ2-6, the complete variable domain is GAGVSQTPSNKVTEKGKYVELRCDPISGHTALYWYRQSLGQGPEFLIYFQGTGAADDSGLPNDRFFAVRPEGSVSTLKIQRTERGDSAVYLCASSRNRGLGANVLTFGAGSRLTVL.

The chain links TRBV12-3 or TRBV12-4 to TRBJ1-1; D ambiguous. The CDR3 is 13 amino acids. V was cut by 4 bases and J by 0 bases, with 6 bases left in between. CDR3 coding DNA: TGTGCCAGCAGTTCACATATGAACACTGAAGCTTTCTTT. Encoded protein: CASSSHMNTEAFF.

This clone was recorded once. The chain is built from TRBV4-2 and TRBJ2-7; D is undetermined. V was clipped by 0 bases and J by 6 bases, with 18 bases between them. CDR3 size: 16 residues. CDR1 is LGHNA, CDR2 YNFKEQ, per germline. The CDR3 protein is CASSQDALNTRGEQYF. The DNA of the CDR3 is TGTGCCAGCAGCCAAGATGCCCTCAACACCAGAGGCGAGCAGTACTTC.

V and J are TRBV6-5 and TRBJ2-7, with D possibly TRBD1 on 5 matching bases. The V gene lost 0 bases and the J gene lost 0 bases, with 9 bases spanning the gap. The CDR3 runs 15 residues. CDR1 is MNHEY and CDR2 is SVGAGI in the germline V gene. CDR3 sequence reads: CASSYSYDSSYEQYF. CDR3 in DNA: TGTGCCAGCAGTTACTCGTACGACAGCTCCTACGAGCAGTACTTC.

The chain combines TRBV9 with TRBJ1-2; perhaps TRBD1 as D (5 bases). Germline CDR1 and CDR2: SGDLS and YYNGEE. V dropped 2 bases and J dropped 6 bases, with 11 bases sitting between them. The CDR3 runs 13 residues. The CDR3, as DNA: TGTGCCAGCAGCGTTGGAAGACAGAATGGCTACACCTTC. Protein sequence: CASSVGRQNGYTF.

J is TRBJ1-1 and V is TRBV25-1; maybe TRBD1 (5 bases). Germline CDR1 is MGHDK and CDR2 is SYGVNS. The V end was cut by 1 base, the J end by 1 base, with 13 bases between. This CDR3 contains 16 residues. The CDR3 sequence: CASSEFFGTGNTEAFF. In nucleotides, the CDR3 is TGTGCCAGCAGTGAATTTTTCGGGACGGGGAACACTGAAGCTTTCTTT.

The rearrangement links TRBV30 to TRBJ1-2, with D possibly TRBD1 on 5 matching bases. The CDR3 consists of 14 residues. Germline V gene lookup returns CDR1 GTSNPN and CDR2 SVGIG (reference sequence). The V and J ends lost 3 bases and 7 bases respectively, with 18 bases between them. The chain's CDR3 is CAWRNPGGDGGYTF. The CDR3 DNA sequence: TGTGCCTGGAGGAACCCGGGGGGGGACGGTGGCTACACCTTC. Full variable domain (missing parts from reference TRBV30 and TRBJ1-2): SQTIHQWPATLVQPVGSPLSLECTVEGTSNPNLYWYRQAAGRGLQLLFYSVGIGQISSEVPQNLSASRPQDRQFILSSKKLLLSDSGFYLCAWRNPGGDGGYTFGSGTRLTVV.

J is TRBJ2-5 and V is TRBV5-1, with D perhaps TRBD1 (6 bases). Trimming stripped 0 bases from V and 1 base from J, with 10 bases between. This CDR3 has 15 residues. CDR1 and CDR2 (germline): SGHRS, YFSETQ. CDR3 DNA: TGCGCCAGCAGCTTGGGGACAGTTCCCCAAGAGACCCAGTACTTC. This encodes CASSLGTVPQETQYF. Combining the CDR3 with reference TRBV5-1 and TRBJ2-5 gives the whole variable domain KAGVTQTPRYLIKTRGQQVTLSCSPISGHRSVSWYQQTPGQGLQFLFEYFSETQRNKGNFPGRFSGRQFSNSRSEMNVSTLELGDSALYLCASSLGTVPQETQYFGPGTRLLVL.

The chain is built from TRBV29-1 and TRBJ1-4; D is undetermined. Between the trimmed V and J ends, which lost 5 bases and 6 bases, there was a span of 4 bases. The CDR3 has 10 amino acids. Germline values: CDR1 SQVTM, CDR2 ANQGSEA. This CDR3 is CSVSDEKLFF. DNA for the CDR3: TGCAGCGTTTCGGATGAAAAACTGTTTTTT.

The V and J genes are TRBV9 and TRBJ1-1, with D unresolved. CDR3 size: 13 residues. The germline V and J ends were trimmed by 7 bases and 1 base, with 11 bases remaining between them. Germline loops: CDR1 SGDLS, CDR2 YYNGEE. CDR3 nucleotide sequence: TGTGCCAGCGGTAGGGCAGCGAACACTGAAGCTTTCTTT. It specifies CASGRAANTEAFF.

The chain uses TRBV24-1 and TRBJ1-2, with 9 bases identical to TRBD1. V lost 5 bases to trimming and J lost 8 bases; unmatched junction nucleotides: 14. The CDR3 runs to 16 residues. The germline V gene has CDR1 KGHDR and CDR2 SFDVKD. The CDR3: CATSGGTGSKKWGYTF. The DNA of the CDR3 is TGTGCCACCAGTGGGGGGACAGGGAGTAAAAAATGGGGCTACACCTTC.

The chain joins TRBV29-1 to TRBJ1-2; perhaps TRBD1 as D (6 bases). Germline values: CDR1 SQVTM, CDR2 ANQGSEA. V lost 7 bases to trimming and J lost 1 base, with 13 bases between them. The CDR3 sequence is 13 residues long. CDR3 sequence: CSAPSDSNYGYTF. The CDR3, as DNA: TGCAGCGCCCCATCGGACAGTAACTATGGCTACACCTTC.

V gene TRBV19 combines with J gene TRBJ2-2; no clear D. V dropped 5 bases and J dropped 1 base, with 11 bases sitting between them. Germline V gene lookup returns CDR1 LNHDA and CDR2 SQIVND (reference sequence). The CDR3 loop spans 15 amino acids. The CDR3 bases are TGTGCCAGTAGTCCCATCACAGTGAACACCGGGGAGCTGTTTTTT. This encodes CASSPITVNTGELFF.

This clone was observed a handful of times. The chain links TRBV12-3 or TRBV12-4 to TRBJ1-4; a possible D gene is TRBD1 (6 bases). This CDR3 is 13 amino acids long. V was pared by 9 bases and J by 3 bases, with 11 bases between. The CDR3 loop is CASQQGPNEKLFF. The CDR3 coding sequence is TGTGCCAGTCAACAGGGTCCTAATGAAAAACTGTTTTTT.

The chain has TRBV7-9 and TRBJ2-7, with TRBD1 identical over 9 bases. The CDR3 runs 14 residues. Germline CDR1 is SEHNR and CDR2 is FQNEAQ (reference sequence). The V gene end was trimmed by 11 bases and the J gene end by 9 bases; junction bases not matched to a gene: 17. This CDR3 reads CAVPGQGLPLGQYF. The CDR3, as DNA: TGTGCCGTCCCGGGACAGGGACTTCCGTTGGGGCAGTACTTC.

This rearrangement joins TRBV6-5 to TRBJ1-6, with TRBD1 identical over 8 bases. V trimming: 4 bases; J trimming: 9 bases; junction bases outside the gene matches: 5. This CDR3 contains 14 residues. Germline CDR1 is MNHEY and CDR2 is SVGAGI. As DNA, the CDR3 is TGTGCCAGCAGTTCGGACAGGGAAGGTTCACCCCTCCACTTT. This translates into CASSSDREGSPLHF.

V usage is TRBV4-3 and J usage is TRBJ1-1, with D possibly matching TRBD1 (5 bases). The V gene's germline CDR1 is LGHNA and CDR2 YSLEER. This CDR3 is built from 14 residues. V shed 1 base and J shed 2 bases, with 8 bases lying between them. The CDR3 DNA reads TGCGCCAGCAGCCAAGCGGGGACTAACACTGAAGCTTTCTTT. Protein product: CASSQAGTNTEAFF.

This clone was seen only a few times. The V and J genes are TRBV7-2 and TRBJ2-4; D not certain. Germline CDR1 reads SGHTA; CDR2 reads FQGNSA. The CDR3 contains 16 residues. The V end lost 2 bases, the J end lost 5 bases, and 16 bases lay between the germline ends. CDR3 nucleotides: TGTGCCAGCAGCTTAATTCCCCAGCGACGAGAAAACATTCAGTACTTC. Amino acids: CASSLIPQRRENIQYF.

The chain joins TRBV28 to TRBJ1-5; no clear D gene. Germline V gene sequence: CDR1 MDHEN, CDR2 SYDVKM. V lost 4 bases to trimming and J lost 0 bases, with 4 bases between them. This CDR3 spans 13 amino acids. CDR3 amino acids: CASSWYSNQPQHF. DNA of the CDR3: TGTGCCAGCAGTTGGTATAGCAATCAGCCCCAGCATTTT.

This clone was recorded a few times. V gene TRBV7-9 combines with J gene TRBJ1-2, with 7 bases fitting TRBD1. The CDR3 extends over 15 amino acids. The V gene end was trimmed by 5 bases and the J gene end by 8 bases; junction bases not matched to a gene: 14. The germline V gene has CDR1 SEHNR and CDR2 FQNEAQ (reference sequence). CDR3 nucleotide sequence: TGTGCCAGCAGCCAAGACGGTGGACAGGCGCAAGGCTACACCTTC. Protein sequence: CASSQDGGQAQGYTF.

This clone was detected only once. This chain links TRBV6-6 with TRBJ2-1; a possible D gene is TRBD1 (5 bases). V gave up 5 bases and J gave up 2 bases, with 13 bases separating them. CDR1 is MNHNY and CDR2 is SVGAGI in the germline V gene (reference sequence). The CDR3 runs to 15 residues. The CDR3 loop is CASSATQGTYNEQFF. In nucleotides, the CDR3 is TGTGCCAGCAGTGCTACGCAGGGAACCTACAATGAGCAGTTCTTC.

This clone appeared a single time. This chain uses TRBV15 with TRBJ2-7, with unresolved D. CDR1 and CDR2 from the germline V gene are LNHNV and YYDKDF (reference sequence). The CDR3 extends over 13 amino acids. With 0 bases removed from V and 2 bases from J, the gap between germline ends came to 5 bases. The CDR3 nucleotides are TGTGCCACCAGCAGAGACAGAACCTACGAGCAGTACTTC. As protein: CATSRDRTYEQYF.

The V call is TRBV6-5, the J call TRBJ1-2, with no clear D. This CDR3 has 13 amino acids. Trimming took 6 bases from V and 3 from J, leaving 11 bases between them. From germline, CDR1 is MNHEY and CDR2 SVGAGI. The CDR3 region is CASRASPYYGYTF. The CDR3, as DNA: TGTGCCAGCAGAGCGTCGCCCTACTATGGCTACACCTTC.